The next 25 T cell receptor beta chains were all read from a single sample in a study of T cells in Graves' hyperthyroidism and ophthalmopathy. Researchers amplified the TCR beta CDR3 regions from RNA transcripts. First-round RT-PCR of the TCR CDR3 relied on the HTBI primer set. TCRdb re-called the multiplex PCR reads with MiXCR, one entry per CDR3 protein. This table has about 360,000 distinct CDR3 sequences, around 25% appearing once. The sequenced material came from blood. These receptors were taken from a man in his fifties or sixties with Graves' hyperthyroidism.

The chain has TRBV20-1 and TRBJ2-1, with 9 bases fitting TRBD2. J was trimmed by 4 bases and V by 5 bases; bases with no gene match: 9. Germline values: CDR1 DFQATT, CDR2 SNEGSKA (reference sequence). The CDR3 covers 15 residues. Written as DNA, the CDR3 is TGCAGTGCTCGGTCCGGGGCGGGAGGGTACAATGAGCAGTTCTTC. Translating gives CSARSGAGGYNEQFF.

This clonotype has more than one count but fewer than ten. The V and J genes are TRBV12-3 or TRBV12-4 and TRBJ1-1; D might be TRBD1 (5 bases). V was shortened by 6 bases and J by 4 bases, with 15 bases between the two germline ends. CDR3 length: 14 amino acids. The CDR3 spells CASSTGDQATEAFF. CDR3 coding DNA: TGTGCCAGCAGCACGGGGGACCAGGCCACTGAAGCTTTCTTT.

This clonotype was counted only a few times. The V gene is TRBV4-1, the J gene TRBJ2-5, with 7 bases lining up with TRBD2. The CDR3 contains 17 residues. CDR1 and CDR2 (germline): MGHRA, YSYEKL. The J segment lost 4 bases and the V segment lost 0 bases, leaving 11 bases of the junction unmatched. The CDR3 coding sequence is TGCGCCAGCAGCCAAGAGTTCGCGGGAGTTGTAGGAGAGACCCAGTACTTC. It codes for CASSQEFAGVVGETQYF.

Only one count was recorded for this clonotype. The chain is built from TRBV7-3 and TRBJ2-3; 14 bases map to TRBD2. Germline V CDR1 and CDR2: SGHTA, FQGTGA. The CDR3 runs to 16 residues. The junction had 7 bases not matched to a gene; V was cut back by 5 bases and J by 6 bases. CDR3 region: CASSRGTSGSIDTQYF. CDR3 coding DNA: TGTGCCAGCAGCCGCGGGACTAGCGGGAGTATCGATACGCAGTATTTT.

J is TRBJ1-2 and V is TRBV5-1; D remains ambiguous. This CDR3 region has 14 residues. Germline CDR1 SGHRS, CDR2 YFSETQ. Trimming pared 3 bases from V and 6 bases from J, leaving 15 bases between. This CDR3 is CASSSVPPVHGYTF. The CDR3 DNA is TGCGCCAGCAGCTCCGTACCCCCTGTCCATGGCTACACCTTC.

The chain recombines TRBV28 with TRBJ1-6; 9 positions match TRBD1. CDR3 length: 14 amino acids. In germline, CDR1 is MDHEN, CDR2 SYDVKM. The V and J ends lost 7 bases and 9 bases, in that order; junction bases with no gene match: 7. CDR3 sequence: CASNPTGGGSPLHF. For the CDR3, the DNA is TGTGCCAGCAATCCGACAGGGGGAGGTTCACCCCTCCACTTT. The full variable domain, with the rest looked up from reference TRBV28 and TRBJ1-6, is DVKVTQSSRYLVKRTGEKVFLECVQDMDHENMFWYRQDPGLGLRLIYFSYDVKMKEKGDIPEGYSVSREKKERFSLILESASTNQTSMYLCASNPTGGGSPLHFGNGTRLTVT.

This clonotype has at least ten counts. The chain links TRBV7-3 to TRBJ2-5, with 7 bases matching TRBD2. CDR3 length: 15 residues. The ends lost 2 bases at V and 4 bases at J; junction bases unmatched: 7. Per the germline V gene, CDR1 is SGHTA and CDR2 is FQGTGA. DNA for the CDR3: TGTGCCAGCAGCTTAGGACGCGGGAGTGCAGAGACCCAGTACTTC. As protein: CASSLGRGSAETQYF.

V is TRBV3-1 and J is TRBJ2-1; TRBD2 agrees at 13 bases. There are 16 residues in the CDR3. Germline CDR1 reads LGHDT; CDR2 reads YNNKEL (reference sequence). Trimming cost V 4 bases and J 8 bases; bases outside gene matches: 8. For the CDR3, the DNA is TGTGCCAGCAGCCCTACCGGGACTAGCGGGATCGATGAGCAGTTCTTC. Translating it yields CASSPTGTSGIDEQFF.

This clonotype has a handful of counts. The V and J genes are TRBV10-2 and TRBJ2-1, with D tentatively TRBD2 (6 bases). This CDR3 has 16 amino acids. The germline gives CDR1 WSHSY, CDR2 SAAADI. V dropped 5 bases and J dropped 0 bases, with 14 bases sitting between them. The CDR3 loop reads CASSKAGYPSYNEQFF. CDR3 DNA: TGCGCCAGCAGTAAAGCGGGTTACCCCTCCTACAATGAGCAGTTCTTC.

This clonotype was counted only a few times. V is TRBV5-4 and J is TRBJ1-2, with D hard to call. Trimming took 2 bases from V and 6 from J, leaving 11 bases between them. The CDR3 runs 13 residues. Germline loops: CDR1 SGHNT, CDR2 YYREEE (reference sequence). In DNA, the CDR3 is TGTGCCAGCAGCTTTGCGCAGCTTGATGGCTACACCTTC. It encodes CASSFAQLDGYTF.

This clonotype came up a few times. V is TRBV7-9 and J is TRBJ1-4; 8 bases are shared with TRBD1. CDR1 and CDR2 (germline): SEHNR, FQNEAQ (reference sequence). This CDR3 comprises 15 residues. V lost 5 bases and J lost 4; bases outside the gene matches: 6. CDR3 sequence reads: CASSRRTGINEKLFF. CDR3 nucleotides: TGTGCCAGCAGCAGAAGGACAGGGATTAATGAAAAACTGTTTTTT.

This clonotype was counted ten times or more. The chain joins TRBV30 to TRBJ1-1, with D hard to call. The germline V gene encodes CDR1 GTSNPN and CDR2 SVGIG (reference sequence). Trimming left V 0 bases short and J 3 bases short, with 5 bases between. The CDR3 is 12 residues long. In nucleotides, the CDR3 is TGTGCCTGGAGTGTACGGGACACTGAAGCTTTCTTT. This encodes CAWSVRDTEAFF.

The V gene is TRBV18, the J gene TRBJ2-6; D not certain. The germline gives CDR1 KGHSH, CDR2 LQKENI. The germline V and J ends were trimmed by 5 bases and 2 bases, with 10 bases remaining between them. CDR3 length: 15 amino acids. CDR3 amino acids: CASSSGPTGANVLTF. The CDR3 DNA reads as TGTGCCAGCTCATCCGGGCCCACTGGGGCCAACGTCCTGACTTTC.

This clonotype was seen a few times. This chain joins TRBV6-1 and TRBJ2-3; 11 nucleotides line up with TRBD2. Germline assignment: CDR1 MNHNS and CDR2 SASEGT. Trimming removed 6 bases from V and 5 bases from J; junction bases left unmatched: 1. This CDR3 spans 13 amino acids. The DNA for the CDR3 is TGTGCCAGCAGACTAGCGGGAGTAGATACGCAGTATTTT. It codes for CASRLAGVDTQYF.

Written as DNA, the CDR3 is TGTGCCAGCAGCTTAGTTCATGGGACAGGGGGAGACACTGAAGCTTTCTTT. It specifies CASSLVHGTGGDTEAFF. The chain employs TRBV11-2 and TRBJ1-1; 11 bases align to TRBD1. V lost 1 base and J lost 3; bases outside the gene matches: 7. Per the germline V gene, CDR1 is SGHAT and CDR2 is FQNNGV. The CDR3 has 17 residues.

This clonotype showed up many times. This rearrangement joins TRBV7-2 to TRBJ2-1; tentative D call: TRBD2 (5 bases). The length of the CDR3 is 15 residues. The V and J ends lost 3 bases and 3 bases respectively, with 12 bases between them. Germline assignment: CDR1 SGHTA and CDR2 FQGNSA. Here the CDR3 reads CASSFQSGYYNEQFF. The CDR3, as DNA: TGTGCCAGCAGCTTCCAGAGCGGCTACTACAATGAGCAGTTCTTC.

This clonotype showed up just a few times. DNA for the CDR3: TGTGCCACCAGCGGAGGGGGGCGGGAGCTTGAGCAGTTCTTC. Amino acids: CATSGGGRELEQFF. The V gene is TRBV15, the J gene TRBJ2-1, with D possibly being TRBD2 (7 bases). V shed 5 bases and J shed 9 bases, with 17 bases lying between them. CDR1 LNHNV and CDR2 YYDKDF come from the germline V gene (reference sequence). This CDR3 is built from 14 residues.

To note about this clonotype: This may stem from a read error, because a much larger clone lies one nucleotide away. The chain uses TRBV4-1 and TRBJ2-7; no clear D gene. The CDR3 runs to 14 residues. V shed 3 bases and J shed 4 bases, with 13 bases lying between them. CDR1 and CDR2 from the germline V gene are MGHRA and YSYEKL. The chain's CDR3 is CASSHLTARYEQYF. CDR3 nucleotides: TGCGCCAGCAGCCATCTGACTGCACGGTACGAGCAGTACTTC.

The chain uses TRBV5-1 and TRBJ2-7, with 7 bases that match TRBD1. The CDR3 contains 15 residues. V was clipped by 2 bases and J by 7 bases; unmatched bases: 12. Germline-derived CDR1 and CDR2 are SGHRS and YFSETQ. Here the CDR3 reads CASSLRTGLQGEQYF. Here the CDR3 DNA reads TGCGCCAGCAGCTTAAGGACAGGTCTCCAAGGGGAGCAGTACTTC.

This clonotype was counted many times. V is TRBV6-1 and J is TRBJ1-2, with D perhaps matching TRBD1 (5 bases). The CDR3 length is 15 residues. Trimming stripped 2 bases from V and 7 bases from J, with 17 bases between. Germline CDR1 and CDR2: MNHNS and SASEGT. The CDR3 sequence: CASSEFGRWGTGYTF. The CDR3 coding sequence is TGTGCCAGCAGTGAATTCGGCCGGTGGGGGACTGGCTACACCTTC.

The J gene is TRBJ2-2, the V gene TRBV27; perhaps TRBD1 as D (6 bases). The V gene's germline CDR1 is MNHEY and CDR2 SMNVEV (reference sequence). The CDR3 contains 15 residues. Between the trimmed V and J ends, which lost 2 bases and 4 bases, there was a span of 11 bases. The chain's CDR3 is CASSLRTGTTGELFF. As DNA, the CDR3 is TGTGCCAGCAGTTTACGTACAGGGACCACCGGGGAGCTGTTTTTT.

This clonotype appeared many times. The chain links TRBV29-1 to TRBJ2-1; 9 bases line up with TRBD2. The CDR3 loop spans 14 amino acids. Germline trimming cut 4 bases from V and 8 bases from J; bases unmatched to any gene: 9. Germline-derived CDR1 and CDR2 are SQVTM and ANQGSEA. CDR3 amino acids: CSVAAGGPQDEQFF. CDR3 nucleotide sequence: TGCAGCGTTGCGGCGGGAGGGCCTCAAGATGAGCAGTTCTTC.

The chain has TRBV19 and TRBJ1-2, with D perhaps matching TRBD1 (5 bases). The CDR3 contains 14 residues. Germline V CDR1 and CDR2: LNHDA, SQIVND (reference sequence). Trimming removed 3 bases from V and 4 bases from J, with 12 bases in between. The CDR3 reads CASSIGARGYGYTF. For the CDR3, the DNA is TGTGCCAGTAGTATCGGGGCCCGGGGCTATGGCTACACCTTC.

The rearrangement joins TRBV7-9 to TRBJ2-5; the match to TRBD2 covers 9 bases. From germline, CDR1 is SEHNR and CDR2 FQNEAQ (reference sequence). CDR3 length: 15 residues. Trimming cost V 0 bases and J 2 bases; bases outside gene matches: 1. CDR3 residues: CASSLATSGQETQYF. The CDR3, as DNA: TGTGCCAGCAGCTTAGCGACTAGCGGACAAGAGACCCAGTACTTC.

This clonotype was detected a few times. V is TRBV5-1 and J is TRBJ1-3, with D perhaps matching TRBD1 (5 bases). CDR1 is SGHRS and CDR2 is YFSETQ in the germline V gene. This CDR3 contains 16 residues. With 0 bases removed from V and 3 bases from J, the gap between germline ends came to 13 bases. The CDR3 DNA reads TGCGCCAGCAGCTTGGATGGCAGGACATATGGAAACACCATATATTTT. This translates into CASSLDGRTYGNTIYF.